This entry concerns a single T cell receptor beta chain. Its matching antigen is unknown. This sample is drawn from a study of T cells after yellow fever vaccination. Background on the study: Some fractions had low cell numbers, and these were prepared with SMART-Seq v4 Ultra Low Input. Findings and caveats of the study: Bulk-population clonotypes that are abundant could appear as contaminants in FACS-sorted repertoires.

TCRdb reprocessed the 5' RACE reads with MiXCR, giving one entry per CDR3 protein. The data contain about 260,000 distinct CDR3 sequences, about an eighth of them seen just once; the ten biggest clones take up roughly 0.5%. The CDR3 covers 14 residues. V was shortened by 2 bases and J by 5 bases, with 11 bases between the two germline ends. The germline CDR1 and CDR2 sequences are SGHDT and YYEEEE. The chain carries TRBV5-6 and TRBJ2-4; a possible D gene is TRBD1 (5 bases). The TCR originated in a man aged 25 to 40 who received the YFV17D yellow fever vaccine. Sequenced here: CD4+ T cells sorted from PBMCs, sampled 45 days after the yellow fever booster vaccination. CDR3: CASSFLARENIQYF. CDR3 nucleotides: TGTGCCAGCAGCTTTCTGGCCAGGGAAAACATTCAGTACTTC.